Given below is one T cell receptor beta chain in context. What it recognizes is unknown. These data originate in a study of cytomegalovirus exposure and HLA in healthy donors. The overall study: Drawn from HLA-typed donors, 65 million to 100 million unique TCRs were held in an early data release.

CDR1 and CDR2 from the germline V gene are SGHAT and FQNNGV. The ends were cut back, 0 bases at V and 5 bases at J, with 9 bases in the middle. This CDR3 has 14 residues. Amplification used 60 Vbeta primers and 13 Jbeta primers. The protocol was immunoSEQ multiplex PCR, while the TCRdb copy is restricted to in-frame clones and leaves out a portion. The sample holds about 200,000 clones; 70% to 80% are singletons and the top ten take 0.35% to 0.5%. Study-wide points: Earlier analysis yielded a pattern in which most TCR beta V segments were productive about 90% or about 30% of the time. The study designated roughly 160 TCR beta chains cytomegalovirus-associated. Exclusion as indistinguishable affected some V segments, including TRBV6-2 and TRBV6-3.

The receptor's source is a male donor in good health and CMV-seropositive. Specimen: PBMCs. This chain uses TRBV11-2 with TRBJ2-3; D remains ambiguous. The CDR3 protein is CASSLDLTRDTQYF. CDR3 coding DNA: TGTGCCAGCAGCTTAGATCTGACTCGAGATACGCAGTATTTT. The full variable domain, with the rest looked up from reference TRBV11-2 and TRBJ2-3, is EAGVAQSPRYKIIEKRQSVAFWCNPISGHATLYWYQQILGQGPKLLIQFQNNGVVDDSQLPKDRFSAERLKGVDSTLKIQPAKLEDSAVYLCASSLDLTRDTQYFGPGTRLTVL.